The sequence of this TCR beta chain was determined in a study of cytomegalovirus exposure and HLA in healthy donors. Across the study: Counted in an early data release were approximately 85 million unique TCRs from HLA-typed donors. Whole-study results and caveats: The classifier, whose performance was assessed in both the original and validation cohorts, reportedly diagnosed cytomegalovirus status with high specificity and sensitivity. Immune exposure information available was restricted to CMV serostatus.

The CDR3 loop spans 16 amino acids. Germline CDR1 is SGHRS and CDR2 is YFSETQ. Comment on this clone: What it recognizes is unknown.

PCR employed 60 Vbeta and 13 Jbeta primers. In the authors' workflow: Counted up in a later analysis, unique TCR beta chains came to 65 million to 100 million, with some 9.9 million shared. The method was immunoSEQ multiplex PCR; TCRdb's version includes in-frame clones alone and lacks a portion of them. The DNA gave D and trimming, while V, J and clone size come from that table. The sample lists tens of thousands of clones, around 80% seen once, with 4% to 5.5% in the top ten. Sequencing used PBMCs. This TCR was sampled from a male donor in good health and CMV-seropositive. The rearrangement joins TRBV5-1 to TRBJ2-5, with D tentatively TRBD2 (6 bases). Gene TRBJ2-7 matches the end of the DNA better, so the J call may be wrong. The CDR3 coding sequence is TGCGCCAGCAGCTTGGGTTCCAGCGGGCGTGTGAACGAGCAGTACTTC. Translating it yields CASSLGSSGRVNEQYF.